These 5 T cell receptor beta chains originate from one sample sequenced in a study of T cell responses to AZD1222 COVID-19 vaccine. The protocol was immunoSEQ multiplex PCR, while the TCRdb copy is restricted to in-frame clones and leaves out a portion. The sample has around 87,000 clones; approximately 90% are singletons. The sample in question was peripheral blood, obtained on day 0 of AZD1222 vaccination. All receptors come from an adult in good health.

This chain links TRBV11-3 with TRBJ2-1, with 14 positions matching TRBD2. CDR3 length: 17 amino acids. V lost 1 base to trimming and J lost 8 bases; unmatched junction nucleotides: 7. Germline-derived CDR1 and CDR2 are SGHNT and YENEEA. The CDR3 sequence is CASSLGGTSGGGDEQFF. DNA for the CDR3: TGTGCCAGCAGCTTAGGAGGGACTAGCGGGGGCGGGGATGAGCAGTTCTTC.

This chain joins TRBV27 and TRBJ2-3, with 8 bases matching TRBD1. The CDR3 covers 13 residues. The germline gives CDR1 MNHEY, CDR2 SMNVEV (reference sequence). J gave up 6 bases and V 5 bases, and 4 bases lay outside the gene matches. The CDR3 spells CASSLRQGDTQYF. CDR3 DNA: TGTGCCAGCAGTCTAAGACAGGGGGATACGCAGTATTTT.

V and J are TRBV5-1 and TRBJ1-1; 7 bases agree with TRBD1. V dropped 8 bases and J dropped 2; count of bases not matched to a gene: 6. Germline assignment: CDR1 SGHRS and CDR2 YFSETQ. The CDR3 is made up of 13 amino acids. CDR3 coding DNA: TGCGCCAGTACCGGGACAGTAAACACTGAAGCTTTCTTT. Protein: CASTGTVNTEAFF. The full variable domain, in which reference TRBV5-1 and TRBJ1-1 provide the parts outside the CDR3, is KAGVTQTPRYLIKTRGQQVTLSCSPISGHRSVSWYQQTPGQGLQFLFEYFSETQRNKGNFPGRFSGRQFSNSRSEMNVSTLELGDSALYLCASTGTVNTEAFFGQGTRLTVV.

CDR3 DNA: TGTGCCAGCAGCAAAAACAATGAGCAGTTCTTC. Its translation is CASSKNNEQFF. The genes are TRBV9 and TRBJ2-1; no clear D gene. This CDR3 contains 11 residues. Germline loops: CDR1 SGDLS, CDR2 YYNGEE. Trimming pared 4 bases from V and 5 bases from J, leaving 4 bases between.

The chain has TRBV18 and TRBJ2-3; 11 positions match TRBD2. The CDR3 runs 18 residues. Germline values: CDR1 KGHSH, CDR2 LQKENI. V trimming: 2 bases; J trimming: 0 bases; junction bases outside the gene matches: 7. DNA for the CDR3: TGTGCCAGCTCACCAAGGAGGACTAGCGGGTCAAGCACAGATACGCAGTATTTT. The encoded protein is CASSPRRTSGSSTDTQYF.